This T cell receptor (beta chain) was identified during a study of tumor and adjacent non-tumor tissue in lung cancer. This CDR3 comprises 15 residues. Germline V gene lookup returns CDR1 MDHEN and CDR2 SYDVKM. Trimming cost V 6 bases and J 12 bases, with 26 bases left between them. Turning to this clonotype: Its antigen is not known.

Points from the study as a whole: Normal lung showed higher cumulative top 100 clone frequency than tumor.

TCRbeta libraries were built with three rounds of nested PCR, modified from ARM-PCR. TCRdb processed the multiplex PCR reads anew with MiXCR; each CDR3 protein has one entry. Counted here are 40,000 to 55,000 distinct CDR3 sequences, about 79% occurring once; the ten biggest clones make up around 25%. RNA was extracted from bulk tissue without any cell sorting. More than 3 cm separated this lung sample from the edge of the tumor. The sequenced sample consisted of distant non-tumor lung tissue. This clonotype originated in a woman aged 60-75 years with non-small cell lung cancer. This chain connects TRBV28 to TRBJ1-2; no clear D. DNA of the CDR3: TGTGCCAGCAGATCACAACAGACGGGGAACTATGGTCACACCTTC. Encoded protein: CASRSQQTGNYGHTF.